This TCR beta chain was identified during a study of patients and donors after allogeneic stem cell transplantation. Trimming took 3 bases from V and 13 from J; bases not matched to a gene: 4. This CDR3 region has 13 residues. CDR1 MGHDK and CDR2 SYGVNS come from the germline V gene. This clonotype was counted ten times or more. TCRdb re-called the RT-PCR reads through MiXCR, storing one row per CDR3 protein. The table shows about 960,000 distinct CDR3 sequences, with under 20% occurring only once. The source material was blood, either unsorted or a sorted T cell fraction (not recorded which). This chain connects TRBV25-1 to TRBJ2-1, with 12 bases fitting TRBD2. The TCR comes from a human donor who was either an allogeneic HSCT recipient or a stem cell or donor lymphocyte infusion donor (not recorded which). It is not recorded whose cells these are; they may come from a transplant donor. CDR3 sequence (DNA): TGTGCCAGCAGTGATCTAGCGGGGGGGCTCCAGTTCTTC. This codes for CASSDLAGGLQFF.